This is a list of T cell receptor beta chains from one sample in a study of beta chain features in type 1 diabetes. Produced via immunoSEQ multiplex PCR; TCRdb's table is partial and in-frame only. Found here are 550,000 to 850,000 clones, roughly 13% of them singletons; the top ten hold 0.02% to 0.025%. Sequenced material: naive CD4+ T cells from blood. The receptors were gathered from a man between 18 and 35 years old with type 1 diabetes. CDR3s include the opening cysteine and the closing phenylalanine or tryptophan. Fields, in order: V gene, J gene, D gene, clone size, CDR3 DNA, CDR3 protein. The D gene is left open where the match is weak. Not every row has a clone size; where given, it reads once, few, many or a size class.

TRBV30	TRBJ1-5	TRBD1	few	TGTGCCTGGAGTACCGGACAGGGAGGCAATCAGCCCCAGCATTTT	CAWSTGQGGNQPQHF
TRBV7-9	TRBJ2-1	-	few	TGTGCCAGCAGCTTAGATCCCCCAGGCAATGAGCAGTTCTTC	CASSLDPPGNEQFF
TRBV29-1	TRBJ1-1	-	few	TGCAGCGTTGAGTTAAGGTCTCTTAACACTGAAGCTTTCTTT	CSVELRSLNTEAFF
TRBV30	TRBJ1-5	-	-	TGTGCCTGGAGCAAGGCTAGCAATCAGCCCCAGCATTTT	CAWSKASNQPQHF
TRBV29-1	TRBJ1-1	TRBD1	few	TGCAGCGCAGGAGCAGGGGACAGTGCGGACACTGAAGCTTTCTTT	CSAGAGDSADTEAFF
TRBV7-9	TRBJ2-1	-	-	TGTGCCAGCAGCTTATGGGCACTCGAGGGTGAGCAGTTCTTC	CASSLWALEGEQFF
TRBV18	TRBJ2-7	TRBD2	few	TGTGCCAGCTCACCAACTAGCGCAGGCTACGAGCAGTACTTC	CASSPTSAGYEQYF
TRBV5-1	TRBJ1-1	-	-	TGCGCCAGCAGCTTGGTGGGCGTAGGGAACACTGAAGCTTTCTTT	CASSLVGVGNTEAFF
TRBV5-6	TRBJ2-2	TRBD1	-	TGTGCCAGCAGTTTCGACAGGGGGCGCGCCGGGGAGCTGTTTTTT	CASSFDRGRAGELFF
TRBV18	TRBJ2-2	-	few	TGTGCCAGCAGCGAAGGTCTTACGAACACCGGGGAGCTGTTTTTT	CASSEGLTNTGELFF
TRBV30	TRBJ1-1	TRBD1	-	TGTGCCTGGATCCGACCGGACAGGGACACTGAAGCTTTCTTT	CAWIRPDRDTEAFF
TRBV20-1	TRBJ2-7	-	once	TGCAGTGCTAGCCCCTCTTACGAGCAGTACTTC	CSASPSYEQYF
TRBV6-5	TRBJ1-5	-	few	TGTGCCAGCAGTTACTCGGTCACCGGGGGCAATCAGCCCCAGCATTTT	CASSYSVTGGNQPQHF
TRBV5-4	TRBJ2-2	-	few	TGTGCCAGCAGCCCGGGATTCACCGGGGAGCTGTTTTTT	CASSPGFTGELFF
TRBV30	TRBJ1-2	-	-	TGTGCCTGGCTCCCCCGGGTTACTAACTATGGCTACACCTTC	CAWLPRVTNYGYTF
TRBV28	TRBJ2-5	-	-	TGTGCCAGCAGAATTCAAGCGTGGGAGACCCAGTACTTC	CASRIQAWETQYF
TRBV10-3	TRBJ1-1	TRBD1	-	TGTGCCATCGCCGGGACAGAGAACACTGAAGCTTTCTTT	CAIAGTENTEAFF
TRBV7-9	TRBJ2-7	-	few	TGTGCCAGCAGCCCCCTTCAGGGTACCTACGAGCAGTACTTC	CASSPLQGTYEQYF
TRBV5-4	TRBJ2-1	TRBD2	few	TGTGCCAGCAGCTTGCGTCTAGCGGGGGCCTTCGTCGATGAGCAGTTCTTC	CASSLRLAGAFVDEQFF
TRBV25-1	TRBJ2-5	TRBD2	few	TGTGCCAGCAGTCCGGGGGGGGAGACCCAGTACTTC	CASSPGGETQYF
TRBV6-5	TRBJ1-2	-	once	TGTGCCAGCAGTTCGGGTGGCCCTAACTATGGCTACACCTTC	CASSSGGPNYGYTF
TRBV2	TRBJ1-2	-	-	TGTGCCAGCAGTGGGGAGGCCTATGGCTACACCTTC	CASSGEAYGYTF
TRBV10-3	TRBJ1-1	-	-	TGTGCCGCAGCAGCGAACACTGAAGCTTTCTTT	CAAAANTEAFF
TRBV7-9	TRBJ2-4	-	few	TGTGCCAGCAGCTTAGAACGTAGGTCGGGAAACATTCAGTACTTC	CASSLERRSGNIQYF